Each of the 12 T cell receptor beta chains below was sequenced from the same sample in a study of blood T cells in healthy people across ages. With a J-beta primer mix and a sample-barcoded 5' primer, a second PCR ran about 6 to 11 cycles. TCRdb reprocessed the 5' RACE reads via MiXCR and lists one record per CDR3 protein. The sample has a few hundred thousand distinct CDR3 sequences, 27% seen once. Material: blood. These receptors came from an older woman in good health.

This clonotype was observed a handful of times. The CDR3 nucleotides are TGCAGCGTTATGAGCCTCGTCTATGGCTACACCTTC. Translation: CSVMSLVYGYTF. V and J are TRBV29-1 and TRBJ1-2, with unresolved D. The ends were cut back, 5 bases at V and 4 bases at J, with 11 bases in the middle. This CDR3 has 12 amino acids. Per germline, CDR1 SQVTM and CDR2 ANQGSEA.

This sequence joins TRBV4-2 and TRBJ1-4; 7 nucleotides line up with TRBD1. The J segment lost 3 bases and the V segment lost 3 bases, leaving 4 bases of the junction unmatched. The CDR3 loop spans 15 amino acids. Germline V CDR1 and CDR2: LGHNA, YNFKEQ. CDR3 bases: TGTGCCAGCAGCCACCTTCAGGGGGCTAATGAAAAACTGTTTTTT. Its translation is CASSHLQGANEKLFF.

The V gene is TRBV5-1, the J gene TRBJ1-4; D possibly corresponds to TRBD1 (6 bases). This CDR3 is built from 15 residues. Trimming cost V 2 bases and J 7 bases, with 15 bases left between them. In germline, CDR1 is SGHRS, CDR2 YFSETQ. CDR3 in amino acids: CASSFQGNKGEKLFF. In DNA form, the CDR3 reads TGCGCCAGCAGCTTTCAGGGGAATAAGGGTGAAAAACTGTTTTTT.

The chain carries TRBV6-5 and TRBJ2-3, with D possibly being TRBD2 (6 bases). CDR3 length: 14 amino acids. The ends were cut back, 10 bases at V and 0 bases at J, with 14 bases in the middle. Germline-derived CDR1 and CDR2 are MNHEY and SVGAGI. As DNA, the CDR3 is TGTGCCACCGGATCAAGCGGGAGCACAGATACGCAGTATTTT. Translation: CATGSSGSTDTQYF.

This chain joins TRBV20-1 and TRBJ2-3; 9 bases agree with TRBD1. The CDR3 consists of 14 residues. Germline CDR1 is DFQATT and CDR2 is SNEGSKA (reference sequence). V lost 3 bases, J lost 4 bases, and 5 bases stayed unmatched. The CDR3 region has the DNA TGCAGTGCTAGTCACAGGGGGCTCTCAGATACGCAGTATTTT. Protein sequence: CSASHRGLSDTQYF.

The V and J genes are TRBV5-6 and TRBJ2-5, with 7 bases identical to TRBD1. Germline V gives CDR1 SGHDT, CDR2 YYEEEE. The CDR3 spans 16 residues. V trimming: 2 bases; J trimming: 0 bases; junction bases outside the gene matches: 7. The CDR3 sequence: CASSFYEGQYQETQYF. CDR3 nucleotides: TGTGCCAGCAGCTTTTATGAGGGACAGTACCAAGAGACCCAGTACTTC.

There are a few counts of this clonotype. The chain carries TRBV2 and TRBJ2-5, with 9 positions matching TRBD1. TRBJ2-7 explains the end of the DNA better; the J call may be wrong. CDR1 is SNHLY, CDR2 FYNNEI, per germline. This CDR3 has 16 residues. The CDR3 coding sequence is TGTGCCAGCAGCGAGGACAGGGGACCCGTTATTCGCGAGCAGTACTTC. Translated: CASSEDRGPVIREQYF.

The V and J genes are TRBV4-2 and TRBJ2-1, with D possibly being TRBD2 (5 bases). V shed 2 bases and J shed 9 bases, with 17 bases lying between them. The CDR3 runs 15 residues. CDR1 is LGHNA, CDR2 YNFKEQ, per germline. This chain's CDR3 is CASSQKTRTPGEQFF. CDR3 DNA: TGTGCCAGCAGCCAAAAAACTAGGACGCCGGGTGAGCAGTTCTTC.

This clonotype was observed a handful of times. The chain uses TRBV6-5 and TRBJ1-2, with D perhaps TRBD1 (5 bases). This CDR3 is built from 13 residues. V lost 6 bases and J lost 3, with 11 bases in between. The germline V gene has CDR1 MNHEY and CDR2 SVGAGI. DNA of the CDR3: TGTGCCAGCAGCCTTACAGGCCACTATGGCTACACCTTC. Amino acid sequence: CASSLTGHYGYTF.

This chain connects TRBV9 to TRBJ1-1; 9 bases agree with TRBD1. Per germline, CDR1 SGDLS and CDR2 YYNGEE. V lost 4 bases, J lost 3 bases, and 7 bases stayed unmatched. There are 15 residues in the CDR3. This CDR3 reads CASSPRTGEDTEAFF. In DNA, the CDR3 is TGTGCCAGCAGCCCCCGGACAGGGGAGGACACTGAAGCTTTCTTT.

In its sample, this clonotype was seen a few times. The CDR3 DNA sequence: TGTGCTAGTGGTTTGGGGACAGGGGCGGGGTACGAGCAGTACTTC. Translation: CASGLGTGAGYEQYF. The rearrangement joins TRBV12-5 to TRBJ2-5, with 9 bases that match TRBD1. Gene TRBJ2-7 matches the end of the DNA better, so the J call may be wrong. Per the germline V gene, CDR1 is LGHNT and CDR2 is FRNRAP. The CDR3 consists of 15 residues.

This rearrangement joins TRBV20-1 to TRBJ1-1; D not certain. The CDR3 is 15 residues long. The V end lost 3 bases, the J end lost 2 bases, and 16 bases lay between the germline ends. Germline V gene sequence: CDR1 DFQATT, CDR2 SNEGSKA (reference sequence). The CDR3 spells CSARPGRSLNTEAFF. The DNA for the CDR3 is TGCAGTGCTAGGCCGGGCCGATCCCTTAACACTGAAGCTTTCTTT.